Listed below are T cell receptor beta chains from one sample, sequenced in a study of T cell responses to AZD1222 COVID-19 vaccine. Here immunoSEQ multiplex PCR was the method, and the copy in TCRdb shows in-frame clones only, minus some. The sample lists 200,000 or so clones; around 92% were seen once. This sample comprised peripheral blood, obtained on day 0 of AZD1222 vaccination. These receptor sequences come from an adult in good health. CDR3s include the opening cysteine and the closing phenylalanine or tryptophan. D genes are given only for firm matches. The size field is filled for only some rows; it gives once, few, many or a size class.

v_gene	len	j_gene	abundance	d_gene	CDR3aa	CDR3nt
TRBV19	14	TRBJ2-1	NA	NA	CASSSPGGYNEQFF	TGTGCCAGTTCCTCGCCGGGTGGATACAATGAGCAGTTCTTC
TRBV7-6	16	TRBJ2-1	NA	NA	CASSLVSASSYNEQFF	TGTGCCAGCAGCTTAGTTAGCGCGAGCTCCTACAATGAGCAGTTCTTC
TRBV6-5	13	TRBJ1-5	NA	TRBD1	CASRITGDQPQHF	TGTGCCAGCAGGATCACAGGGGATCAGCCCCAGCATTTT
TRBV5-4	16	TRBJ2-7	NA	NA	CASSLAGLAVGSEQYF	TGTGCCAGCAGCTTGGCCGGGCTGGCGGTCGGCTCCGAGCAGTACTTC
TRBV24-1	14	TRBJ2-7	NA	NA	CATSDSSRSNEQYF	TGTGCCACCAGTGACTCCAGTAGGAGCAACGAGCAGTACTTC
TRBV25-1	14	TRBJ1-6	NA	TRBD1	CARRQGGHNSPLHF	TGTGCCAGACGACAGGGGGGACATAATTCACCCCTCCACTTT
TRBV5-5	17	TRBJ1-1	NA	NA	CASSPDPGRRMNTEAFF	TGTGCCAGCAGTCCGGATCCGGGACGTAGGATGAACACTGAAGCTTTCTTT
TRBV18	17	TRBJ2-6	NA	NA	CASSRTASYSGANVLTF	TGTGCCAGCTCACGGACAGCCTCTTACTCTGGGGCCAACGTCCTGACTTTC
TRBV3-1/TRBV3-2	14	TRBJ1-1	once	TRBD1	CASSHGDRGGEAFF	TGTGCCAGCAGCCACGGGGACAGGGGGGGCGAAGCTTTCTTT
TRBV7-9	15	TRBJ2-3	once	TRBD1	CASSLTGVNTDTQYF	TGTGCCAGCAGCCTTACAGGGGTCAACACAGATACGCAGTATTTT
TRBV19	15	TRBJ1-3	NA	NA	CASSMSPSSGNTIYF	TGTGCCAGTAGTATGAGCCCCAGCTCTGGAAACACCATATATTTT
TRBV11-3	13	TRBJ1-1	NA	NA	CASSSQQGTEAFF	TGTGCCAGCAGCTCCCAACAGGGAACTGAAGCTTTCTTT
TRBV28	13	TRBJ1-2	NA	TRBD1	CASSFTGGVGYTF	TGTGCCAGCAGTTTCACAGGGGGCGTTGGCTACACCTTC
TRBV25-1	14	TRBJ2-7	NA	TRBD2	CASSERLAGGEQYF	TGTGCCAGCAGTGAAAGACTAGCGGGAGGCGAGCAGTACTTC
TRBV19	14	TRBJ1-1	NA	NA	CASSIQGRNTEAFF	TGTGCCAGTAGTATACAGGGCAGGAACACTGAAGCTTTCTTT
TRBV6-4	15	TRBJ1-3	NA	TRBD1	CASSVGTGPGNTIYF	TGTGCCAGCAGTGTGGGGACAGGGCCTGGAAACACCATATATTTT
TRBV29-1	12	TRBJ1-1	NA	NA	CSVETGNTEAFF	TGCAGCGTAGAGACAGGGAACACTGAAGCTTTCTTT
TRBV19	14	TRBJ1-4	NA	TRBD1	CASSIGQGTEKLFF	TGTGCCAGTAGTATAGGACAGGGGACGGAAAAACTGTTTTTT
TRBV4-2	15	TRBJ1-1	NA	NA	CASSQVALTGTEAFF	TGTGCCAGCAGCCAAGTTGCCCTCACGGGGACTGAAGCTTTCTTT
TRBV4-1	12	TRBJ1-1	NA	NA	CASSRTGDQAFF	TGCGCCAGCAGCCGCACCGGGGATCAAGCTTTCTTT
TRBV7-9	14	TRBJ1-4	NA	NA	CASSWDKTDEKLFF	TGTGCCAGCAGCTGGGACAAGACAGATGAAAAACTGTTTTTT
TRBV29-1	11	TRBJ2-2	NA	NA	CSALQNNELFF	TGCAGCGCCCTACAGAATAACGAGCTGTTTTTT
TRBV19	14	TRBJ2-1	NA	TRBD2	CASSRSGGANFQFF	TGTGCCAGTAGTAGAAGCGGGGGGGCCAATTTCCAGTTCTTC
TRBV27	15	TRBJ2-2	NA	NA	CASRRGTANTGELFF	TGTGCCAGCAGACGGGGGACAGCGAACACCGGGGAGCTGTTTTTT
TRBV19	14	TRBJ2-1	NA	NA	CASRVEVSYNEQFF	TGTGCCAGCAGAGTCGAAGTTTCCTACAATGAGCAGTTCTTC
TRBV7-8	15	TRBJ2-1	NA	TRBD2	CASSFTGLAGSEQFF	TGTGCCAGCAGCTTCACGGGACTAGCGGGAAGTGAGCAGTTCTTC
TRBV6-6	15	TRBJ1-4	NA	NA	CASSRQAGRVEKLFF	TGTGCCAGCAGTCGACAGGCAGGACGCGTTGAAAAACTGTTTTTT
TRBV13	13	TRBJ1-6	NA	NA	CASSLGAGPPLHF	TGTGCCAGCAGCTTAGGGGCAGGTCCTCCCCTCCACTTT
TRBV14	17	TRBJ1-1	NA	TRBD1	CASSQGWDRESNTEAFF	TGTGCCAGCAGCCAAGGGTGGGACAGGGAATCGAACACTGAAGCTTTCTTT
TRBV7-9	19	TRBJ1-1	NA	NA	CASSLEGTVWGRGNTEAFF	TGTGCCAGCAGCTTAGAGGGCACGGTGTGGGGCCGAGGGAACACTGAAGCTTTCTTT
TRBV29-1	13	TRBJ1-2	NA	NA	CSGGQSAGYGYTF	TGCAGCGGTGGACAGTCTGCTGGCTATGGCTACACCTTC
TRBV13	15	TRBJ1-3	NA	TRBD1	CASLLGTASGNTIYF	TGTGCCAGCTTATTGGGGACAGCTTCTGGAAACACCATATATTTT
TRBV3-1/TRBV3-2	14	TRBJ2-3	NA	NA	CASSEDLGAGTQYF	TGTGCCAGCAGCGAAGATCTGGGGGCGGGGACGCAGTATTTT
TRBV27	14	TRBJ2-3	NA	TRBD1	CASRRGTGLDTQYF	TGTGCCAGCAGGAGAGGGACAGGGCTGGATACGCAGTATTTT
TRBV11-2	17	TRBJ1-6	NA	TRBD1	CASSPRDRGSYNSPLHF	TGTGCCAGCAGCCCCCGGGACAGGGGCTCGTATAATTCACCCCTCCACTTT
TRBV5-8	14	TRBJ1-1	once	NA	CASSYLAGNTEAFF	TGTGCCAGCAGCTACCTAGCGGGAAACACTGAAGCTTTCTTT
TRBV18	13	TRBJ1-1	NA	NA	CASSPHERTEAFF	TGTGCCAGCTCGCCACACGAACGAACTGAAGCTTTCTTT
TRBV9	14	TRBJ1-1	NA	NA	CASSAQQGNTEAFF	TGTGCCAGCAGCGCACAACAGGGGAACACTGAAGCTTTCTTT
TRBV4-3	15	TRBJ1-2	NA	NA	CASSQDTGAGPGYTF	TGCGCCAGCAGCCAAGATACGGGCGCAGGGCCTGGCTACACCTTC
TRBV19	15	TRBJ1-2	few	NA	CASSIGGGLNYGYTF	TGTGCCAGTAGTATAGGAGGGGGACTGAACTATGGCTACACCTTC
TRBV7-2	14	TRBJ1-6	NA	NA	CASSLSSYNSPLHF	TGTGCCAGCAGCCTTAGCTCCTATAATTCACCCCTCCACTTT
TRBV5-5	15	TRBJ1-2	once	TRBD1	CASSAGTGPGSGYTF	TGTGCCAGCAGCGCCGGGACAGGGCCCGGGAGTGGCTACACCTTC
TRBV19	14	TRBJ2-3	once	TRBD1	CASSMGQGTDTQYF	TGTGCCAGTAGTATGGGACAGGGTACAGATACGCAGTATTTT
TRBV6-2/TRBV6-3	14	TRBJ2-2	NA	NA	CASSYSGGTGELFF	TGTGCCAGCAGTTACTCCGGCGGTACCGGGGAGCTGTTTTTT
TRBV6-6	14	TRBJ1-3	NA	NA	CASTRASSGNTIYF	TGTGCCAGCACCCGGGCGAGCTCTGGAAACACCATATATTTT
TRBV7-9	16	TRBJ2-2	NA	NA	CASTTPTRTYTGELFF	TGTGCCAGCACCACCCCCACCCGGACCTACACCGGGGAGCTGTTTTTT
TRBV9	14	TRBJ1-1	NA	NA	CASSVSATDTEAFF	TGTGCCAGCAGCGTATCAGCGACAGACACTGAAGCTTTCTTT
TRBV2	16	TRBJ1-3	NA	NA	CASSAIGPRSGNTIYF	TGTGCCAGCAGTGCGATTGGACCTCGCTCTGGAAACACCATATATTTT
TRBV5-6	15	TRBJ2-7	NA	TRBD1	CASSRRDRVSREQYF	TGTGCCAGCAGCCGCCGGGACAGAGTTTCGAGGGAGCAGTACTTC
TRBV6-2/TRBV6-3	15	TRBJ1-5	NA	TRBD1	CASSTGQGRNQPQHF	TGTGCCAGCAGCACGGGACAGGGGAGAAATCAGCCCCAGCATTTT
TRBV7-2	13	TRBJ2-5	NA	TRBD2	CASSPGGAETQYF	TGTGCCAGCAGCCCGGGGGGGGCGGAGACCCAGTACTTC
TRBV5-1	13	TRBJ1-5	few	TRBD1	CASSLTGEQPQHF	TGCGCCAGCAGCTTGACAGGGGAGCAGCCCCAGCATTTT